The clone carrying this TCR beta chain was counted many times. This specimen comes from a study of T-cell reconstitution after alpha-beta-depleted transplantation in children. The V end was cut by 1 base, the J end by 9 bases, with 15 bases between. The CDR3 covers 14 residues. CDR1 is KGHSH, CDR2 LQKENI, per germline. Researchers prepared the TCRbeta library using unique molecular identifiers, the study reports. MiXCR was run by TCRdb on the PCR reads, yielding one entry per CDR3 protein. The sample carries about 230,000 distinct CDR3 sequences, roughly a tenth recorded once. This sequence was found in a human donor who donated a stem cell graft to a child with SCID. The V call is TRBV18, the J call TRBJ1-2, with a tentative D call TRBD1 (6 bases). The specimen was PBMCs from the stem cell graft donor, collected from the stem cell graft. In nucleotides, the CDR3 is TGTGCCAGCTCACCACGACAGGTGGGAGATAGCTACACCTTC. Its protein product is CASSPRQVGDSYTF.